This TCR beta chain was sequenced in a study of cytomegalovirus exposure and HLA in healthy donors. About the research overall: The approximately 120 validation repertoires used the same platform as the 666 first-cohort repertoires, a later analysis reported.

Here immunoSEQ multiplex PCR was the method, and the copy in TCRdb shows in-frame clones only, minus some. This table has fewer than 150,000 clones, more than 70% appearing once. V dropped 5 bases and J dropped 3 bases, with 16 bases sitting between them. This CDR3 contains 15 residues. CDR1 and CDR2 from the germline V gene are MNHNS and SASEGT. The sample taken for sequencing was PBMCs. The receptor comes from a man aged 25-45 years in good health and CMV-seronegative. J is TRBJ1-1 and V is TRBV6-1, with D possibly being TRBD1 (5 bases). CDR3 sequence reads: CASSIYSGVDTEAFF. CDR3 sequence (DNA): TGTGCCAGCAGTATTTATTCGGGGGTTGACACTGAAGCTTTCTTT.